These 6 T cell receptor beta chains originate from one sample sequenced in a study of control samples from healthy donors and cancer patients. Assay used: immunoSEQ multiplex PCR; TCRdb lists only in-frame clones, some missing. The sample lists about 190,000 clones; about 91% were seen once. Sequencing used blood. Receptors originate from a man younger than 45 in good health.

This chain uses TRBV5-1 with TRBJ2-7; D is undetermined. CDR3 size: 11 residues. CDR1 and CDR2 (germline): SGHRS, YFSETQ. Trimming pared 2 bases from V and 3 bases from J, leaving 3 bases between. The CDR3 is CASSLHYEQYF. The CDR3 DNA sequence: TGCGCCAGCAGCTTACACTACGAGCAGTACTTC.

This clone has only one observation. The chain employs TRBV11-2 and TRBJ2-7; 11 bases map to TRBD1. Unmatched junction bases numbered 4, after V lost 5 bases and J lost 1 base. The CDR3 extends over 15 amino acids. Germline CDR1 is SGHAT and CDR2 is FQNNGV. The CDR3, as DNA: TGTGCCAGCAGCCTAGGGACAGGGGGTTCCTACGAGCAGTACTTC. Protein: CASSLGTGGSYEQYF.

V and J are TRBV24-1 and TRBJ1-2; no firm D call. The CDR3 covers 13 residues. Germline V gives CDR1 KGHDR, CDR2 SFDVKD. The V end lost 3 bases, the J end lost 8 bases, and 12 bases lay between the germline ends. The CDR3 DNA reads TGTGCCACCAGTGATGCCCAAGAGGGAGGCTACACCTTC. Translation gives CATSDAQEGGYTF.

The chain couples TRBV6-5 to TRBJ1-1; the match to TRBD1 covers 7 bases. CDR1 and CDR2 (germline): MNHEY, SVGAGI. The CDR3 has 14 residues. V was clipped by 0 bases and J by 3 bases; unmatched bases: 1. CDR3 sequence reads: CASSYSTGDTEAFF. DNA of the CDR3: TGTGCCAGCAGTTACTCCACAGGGGACACTGAAGCTTTCTTT.

CDR3 DNA: TGTGCCAGCAGTTCGGGGGGGTCCAATCAGCCCCAGCATTTT. Its protein is CASSSGGSNQPQHF. The genes are TRBV9 and TRBJ1-5, with D perhaps TRBD1 (5 bases). V gave up 5 bases and J gave up 3 bases, with 12 bases separating them. This CDR3 is 14 amino acids long. CDR1 SGDLS and CDR2 YYNGEE come from the germline V gene.

The chain has TRBV6-6 and TRBJ1-3; 8 nucleotides line up with TRBD1. The V segment lost 5 bases and the J segment 1 base; nucleotides outside the gene matches: 10. The CDR3 totals 17 residues. Germline V gene lookup returns CDR1 MNHNY and CDR2 SVGAGI (reference sequence). The CDR3, as DNA: TGTGCCAGCAGTCGAGGGGGGACAGGTATATCTGGAAACACCATATATTTT. Its translation: CASSRGGTGISGNTIYF.